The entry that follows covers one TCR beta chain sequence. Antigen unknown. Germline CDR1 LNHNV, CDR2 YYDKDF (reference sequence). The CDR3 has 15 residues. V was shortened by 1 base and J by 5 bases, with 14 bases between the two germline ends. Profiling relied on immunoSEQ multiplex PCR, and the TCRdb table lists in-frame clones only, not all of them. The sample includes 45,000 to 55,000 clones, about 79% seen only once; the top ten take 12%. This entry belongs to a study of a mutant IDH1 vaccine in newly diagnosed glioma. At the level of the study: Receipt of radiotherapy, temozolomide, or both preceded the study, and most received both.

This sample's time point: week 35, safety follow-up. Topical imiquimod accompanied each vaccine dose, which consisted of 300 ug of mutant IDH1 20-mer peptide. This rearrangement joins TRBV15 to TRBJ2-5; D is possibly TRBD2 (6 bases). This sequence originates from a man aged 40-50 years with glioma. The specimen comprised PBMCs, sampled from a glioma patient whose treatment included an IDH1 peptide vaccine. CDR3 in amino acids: CATSRVGSEGETQYF. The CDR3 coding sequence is TGTGCCACCAGCAGAGTTGGTTCGGAGGGGGAGACCCAGTACTTC.